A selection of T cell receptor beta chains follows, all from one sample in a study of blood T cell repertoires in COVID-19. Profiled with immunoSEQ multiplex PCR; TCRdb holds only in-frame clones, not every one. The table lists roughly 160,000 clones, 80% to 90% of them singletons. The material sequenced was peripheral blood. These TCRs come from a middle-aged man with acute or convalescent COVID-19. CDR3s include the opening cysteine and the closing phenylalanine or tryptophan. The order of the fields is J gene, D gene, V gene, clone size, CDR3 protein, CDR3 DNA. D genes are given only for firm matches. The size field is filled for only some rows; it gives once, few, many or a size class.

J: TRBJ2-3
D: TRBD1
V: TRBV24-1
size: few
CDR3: CATSAGKLPRQGPGTDTQYF
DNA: TGTGCCACCAGTGCCGGAAAACTCCCTCGACAGGGGCCAGGCACAGATACGCAGTATTTT

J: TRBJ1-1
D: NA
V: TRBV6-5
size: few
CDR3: CASSYAGTEAFF
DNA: TGTGCCAGCAGTTACGCGGGTACTGAAGCTTTCTTT

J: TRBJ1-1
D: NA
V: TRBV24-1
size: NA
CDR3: CATIFITGRGNTEAFF
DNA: TGTGCCACCATTTTTATTACGGGGAGGGGGAACACTGAAGCTTTCTTT

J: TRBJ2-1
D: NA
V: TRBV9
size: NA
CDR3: CASSPMGIWNEQFF
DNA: TGTGCCAGCAGCCCGATGGGCATTTGGAATGAGCAGTTCTTC

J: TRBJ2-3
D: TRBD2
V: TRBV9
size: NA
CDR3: CASSVGLAGGSITDTQYF
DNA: TGTGCCAGCAGCGTAGGGCTAGCGGGGGGCTCTATCACAGATACGCAGTATTTT

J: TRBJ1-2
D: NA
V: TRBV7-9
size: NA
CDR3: CASSFSTSGTLGIYGYTF
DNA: TGTGCCAGCAGCTTTAGTACCTCCGGGACATTGGGGATCTATGGCTACACCTTC

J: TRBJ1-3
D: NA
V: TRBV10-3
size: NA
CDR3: CAISESGGSGNTIYF
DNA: TGTGCCATCAGTGAGTCCGGAGGGTCTGGAAACACCATATATTTT

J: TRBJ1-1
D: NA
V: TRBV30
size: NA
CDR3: CAWSVRGDRLNTEAFF
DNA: TGTGCCTGGAGTGTACGTGGAGACCGCCTGAACACTGAAGCTTTCTTT

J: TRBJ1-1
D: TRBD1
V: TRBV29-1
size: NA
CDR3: CSVARQGLTEAFF
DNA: TGCAGCGTTGCGAGACAGGGGTTGACTGAAGCTTTCTTT

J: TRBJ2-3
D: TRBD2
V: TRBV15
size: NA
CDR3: CATSRDGAGVTDTQYF
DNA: TGTGCCACCAGCAGAGATGGGGCGGGGGTTACAGATACGCAGTATTTT

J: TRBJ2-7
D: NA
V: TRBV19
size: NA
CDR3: CASSPKRVSDEQYF
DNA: TGTGCCAGTAGTCCAAAACGGGTGAGCGACGAGCAGTACTTC

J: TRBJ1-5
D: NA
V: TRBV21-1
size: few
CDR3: CASSETRTRGQPQHF
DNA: TGTGCCAGCAGCGAAACCCGGACGAGGGGGCAGCCCCAGCATTTT

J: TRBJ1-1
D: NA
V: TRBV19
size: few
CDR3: CASSPDRTTEAFF
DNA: TGTGCCAGTAGTCCTGACAGGACCACTGAAGCTTTCTTT

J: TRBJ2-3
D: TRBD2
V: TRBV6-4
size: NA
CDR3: CASSDSLAGGPDTQYF
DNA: TGTGCCAGCAGTGACTCGTTAGCGGGGGGGCCAGATACGCAGTATTTT

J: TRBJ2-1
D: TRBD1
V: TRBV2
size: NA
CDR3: CASRPGQGAWDEQFF
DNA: TGTGCCAGCAGGCCGGGACAGGGGGCCTGGGATGAGCAGTTCTTC

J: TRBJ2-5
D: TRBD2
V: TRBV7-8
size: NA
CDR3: CASSLGILAGGPGETQYF
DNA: TGTGCCAGCAGCTTAGGGATTCTAGCGGGGGGGCCGGGGGAGACCCAGTACTTC

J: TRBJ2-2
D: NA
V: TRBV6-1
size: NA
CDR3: CASSEAPTSGELFF
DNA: TGTGCCAGCAGTGAAGCTCCAACTTCCGGGGAGCTGTTTTTT

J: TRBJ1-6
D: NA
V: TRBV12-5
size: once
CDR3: CASAPGGIVPYNSPLHF
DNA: TGTGCTAGTGCCCCGGGGGGAATTGTCCCCTATAATTCACCCCTCCACTTT

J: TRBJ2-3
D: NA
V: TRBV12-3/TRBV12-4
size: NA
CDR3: CASSFYSTDTQYF
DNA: TGTGCCAGCAGTTTTTATAGCACAGATACGCAGTATTTT

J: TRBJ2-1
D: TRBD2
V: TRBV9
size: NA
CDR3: CASSAIPSGGEQFF
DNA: TGTGCCAGCAGCGCGATCCCTAGCGGAGGGGAGCAGTTCTTC

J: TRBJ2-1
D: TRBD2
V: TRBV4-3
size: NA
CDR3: CASSQDISGGGYNEQFF
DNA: TGCGCCAGCAGCCAAGATATTAGCGGGGGAGGTTACAATGAGCAGTTCTTC

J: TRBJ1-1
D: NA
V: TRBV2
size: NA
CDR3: CASTSTENTEAFF
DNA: TGTGCCAGCACCTCGACAGAGAACACTGAAGCTTTCTTT

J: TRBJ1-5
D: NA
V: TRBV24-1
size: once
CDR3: CATSDLDCGRGNQPQHF
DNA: TGTGCCACCAGTGATCTGGACTGTGGAAGGGGCAATCAGCCCCAGCATTTT

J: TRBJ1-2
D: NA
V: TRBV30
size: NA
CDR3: CACQRGGYTF
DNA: TGTGCCTGCCAGAGGGGGGGCTACACCTTC

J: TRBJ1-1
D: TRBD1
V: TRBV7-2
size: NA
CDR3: CASSLGQLNTEAFF
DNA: TGTGCCAGCAGCCTGGGACAGTTGAACACTGAAGCTTTCTTT

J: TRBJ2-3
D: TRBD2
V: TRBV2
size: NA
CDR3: CASIFGGAGTDTQYF
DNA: TGTGCCAGCATATTCGGGGGGGCGGGCACAGATACGCAGTATTTT

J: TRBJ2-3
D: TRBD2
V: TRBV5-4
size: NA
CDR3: CASSSLLAGGSDTQYF
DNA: TGTGCCAGCAGCTCCCTCTTAGCGGGGGGTTCGGATACGCAGTATTTT

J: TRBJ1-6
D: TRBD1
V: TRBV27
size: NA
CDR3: CASTSRDRGNSPLHF
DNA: TGTGCCAGCACGAGCCGGGACAGGGGAAATTCACCCCTCCACTTT

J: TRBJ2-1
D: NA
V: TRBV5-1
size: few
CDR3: CASSLSRVGNEQFF
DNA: TGCGCCAGCAGCTTGTCCAGGGTTGGCAATGAGCAGTTCTTC

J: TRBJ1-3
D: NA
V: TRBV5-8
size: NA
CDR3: CASSLGQPAGNTIYF
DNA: TGTGCCAGCAGCTTGGGACAGCCGGCGGGAAACACCATATATTTT

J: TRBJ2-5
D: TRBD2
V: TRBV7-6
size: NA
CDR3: CASSSELAGGQETQYF
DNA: TGTGCCAGCAGCTCCGAACTAGCGGGGGGGCAAGAGACCCAGTACTTC

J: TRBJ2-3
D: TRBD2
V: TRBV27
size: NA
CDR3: CASSLSGGESTDTQYF
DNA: TGTGCCAGCAGTTTAAGCGGGGGCGAATCCACAGATACGCAGTATTTT